This T cell receptor beta chain was found in a study of tumor-infiltrating lymphocytes in primary liver carcinoma. Trimming shortened V by 5 bases and J by 3 bases, and 11 bases separated the two germline ends. The CDR3 is 13 residues long. Per the germline V gene, CDR1 is MNHEY and CDR2 is SVGAGI. Scientists recovered RNA and DNA together from roughly 20-30 mg of unsorted bulk tissue. Those sampled were patients whose primary liver carcinoma was treated by surgical resection. Researchers took samples from five separate regions of each tumor. From around 520 ng of total RNA, TCR beta-specific cDNA was reverse-transcribed using a constant-region primer. Each TCR beta library was derived from three nested multiplex PCR rounds that employed slightly modified ARM-PCR. A C-beta reverse primer and TRBV1-TRBV30 forward primers served in each of the first two PCR rounds, at about 10 cycles apiece. TCRdb redid the calling of the multiplex PCR reads with MiXCR, one entry per CDR3 protein. This sample has approximately 99,000 distinct CDR3 sequences, with approximately 71% found just once.

Sequenced: liver tumor tissue from sampling region 5. Specified subset: tumor region T5, tumor centre. The chain carries TRBV6-5 and TRBJ2-7; TRBD1 might be the D (6 bases). The sequence was obtained from a woman aged 55-70 years with primary liver carcinoma and hepatitis B virus infection. CDR3 in amino acids: CASSRDIGYEQYF. DNA of the CDR3: TGTGCCAGCAGTCGGGACATCGGCTACGAGCAGTACTTC.